This TCR beta chain emerged from a study of T-cell memory formation after mild COVID-19 (dated by TCRdb to about 2021). For context, the study as a whole: Most TCR sequence clusters were specific to one of the two donors. T-cell clones expanding and contracting after mild COVID-19 in two donors were tracked by longitudinal TCRalpha and TCRbeta repertoire sequencing. The cohort was made up of two young adult volunteers, one female and one male, who were previously healthy.

Sequenced on an Illumina NovaSeq 6000. TCRalpha and TCRbeta cDNA libraries were constructed by 5'RACE with constant-segment primers, with sample barcodes and unique molecular identifiers being introduced. RNA was extracted from every sample with Trizol reagent. Library amplification was performed in two PCR steps, and a second sample barcode and Illumina TruSeq adapters were introduced in the second step. Libraries were sequenced on an Illumina NovaSeq with 2 x 150 bp paired-end reads. As for the authors' bioinformatics: Demultiplexing of reads and collapsing into UMI-guided consensus sequences were performed with migec v1.2.7. With mixcr v2.1.11, UMI consensuses were aligned to TRA and TRB V and J templates and assembled into clonotypes. A clonotype was counted as expanded or contracted only when both edgeR and NoisET called the clonotype significant, with the noise models trained on biological replicates. For edgeR calls, the cutoffs were a false discovery rate-adjusted p below 0.01 and a log2 fold-change threshold of 1. As an exploratory analysis of dynamics, PCA with hierarchical clustering was applied to max-normalized trajectories of the 1000 most abundant clonotypes. Separately sequenced CD4+ and CD8+ repertoires were used to assign a CD4 or CD8 phenotype to each responding clone. TCRdb reanalyzed the raw reads on its own, using fastp at Q25 for trimming and MiXCR for clone calling, and kept in-frame beta chains. A single entry per CDR3 protein holds the most common genes and DNA from its merged rows. The V and J calls shown here were made by TCRdb, not taken from the authors' results. The sample data list some 290,000 distinct CDR3 sequences, and 15% to 20% of these were observed just once. The ten largest clones represent roughly 23% of the sample.

Points the paper makes about the study in general: Only a couple of mild cases were covered by the study, and larger cohorts that include severe cases with pre-infection samples were considered necessary. Contracting CD4+ clones were located mainly in the CM and EM memory subsets, whereas CD8+ clones were found to be enriched in EMRA. Some responding clones were found in pre-infection memory, which suggests that pre-existing cross-reactive memory T cells took part in the SARS-CoV-2 response. The second-wave clones that peaked on day 37 were not confirmed to be SARS-CoV-2 specific. Clones that contracted from day 15 to 85 showed balanced CD4/CD8 phenotypes, whereas a second wave of clones that expanded from day 15 to 37 leaned towards CD4+.

Relative to germline, V is 2 bases shorter and J is 6 bases shorter, with 7 bases between their ends. Sequences LNHDA (CDR1) and SQIVND (CDR2) are obtained from the germline V gene (reference sequence). The CDR3 contains 12 residues, cysteine and phenylalanine counted. The retained sequence is limited to the CDR3, 36 bases, with the frame set at the first base. Ficoll-Paque density gradient centrifugation was the method used to isolate PBMCs. A word on this clonotype: It has no known antigen specificity. Base quality data are lacking; no much larger clone is found one base away.

The sequence links TRBV19 to TRBJ1-1; the D gene is unclear. The origin of this receptor is a man aged 18 to 30 who had mild COVID-19 (a few samples of this study predate the infection). The sample titles of this study are shuffled in the database, so cell type and time point are left out; the donor was told from shared clones. Sequencing used PBMCs or a T cell subset sorted from them (not recorded which). The nucleotide sequence is given as TGTGCCAGTAGTATAATTGGGGCTGAAGCTTTCTTT. This sequence encodes CASSIIGAEAFF.